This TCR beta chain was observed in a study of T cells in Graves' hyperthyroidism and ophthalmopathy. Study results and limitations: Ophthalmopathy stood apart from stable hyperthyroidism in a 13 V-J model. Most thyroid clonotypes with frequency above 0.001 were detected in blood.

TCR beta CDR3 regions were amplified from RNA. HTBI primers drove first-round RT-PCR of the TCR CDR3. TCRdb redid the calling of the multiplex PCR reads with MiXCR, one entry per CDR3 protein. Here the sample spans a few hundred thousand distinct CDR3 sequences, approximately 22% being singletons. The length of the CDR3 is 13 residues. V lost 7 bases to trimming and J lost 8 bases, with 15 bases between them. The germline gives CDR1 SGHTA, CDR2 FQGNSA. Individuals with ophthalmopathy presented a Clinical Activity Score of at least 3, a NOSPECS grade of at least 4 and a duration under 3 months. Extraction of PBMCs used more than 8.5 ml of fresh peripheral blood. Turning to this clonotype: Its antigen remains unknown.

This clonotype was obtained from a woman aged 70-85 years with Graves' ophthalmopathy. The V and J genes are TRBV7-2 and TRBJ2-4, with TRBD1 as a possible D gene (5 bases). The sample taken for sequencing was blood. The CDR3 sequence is CASTRGRADIQYF. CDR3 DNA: TGTGCCAGCACGCGAGGCAGGGCGGACATTCAGTACTTC.